The clone carrying this T cell receptor (beta chain) was counted between two and nine times. Its antigen is unknown. TCR alpha and TCR beta cDNA libraries with sample barcodes and UMIs came from 5'RACE using constant-segment primers. TCRdb reanalysed the 5' RACE reads using MiXCR and keeps one entry per CDR3 protein. The table records some 350,000 distinct CDR3 sequences, approximately 16% of them present only once. This sample is part of a study of T-cell memory formation after mild COVID-19. Study as a whole: Largely, TCR clusters stayed within a single donor.

Study-wide points: Mainly CM and EM harbored the contracting CD4+ clones; mainly EMRA harbored the CD8+ ones.

The CDR3 sequence is 13 residues long. Germline V gene sequence: CDR1 LGHNA, CDR2 YSLEER. Trimming left V 1 base short and J 4 bases short, with 6 bases between. Sequences were obtained from PBMCs or a T cell subset sorted from them (not recorded which). V usage is TRBV4-3 and J usage is TRBJ2-3; D is unclear. This receptor was taken from a man aged 18 to 30 who had mild COVID-19 (a few samples of this study predate the infection). Cell type and time point are not known. The CDR3 DNA is TGCGCCAGCAGCCAAGGCCCCTCAGATACGCAGTATTTT. Amino acids: CASSQGPSDTQYF.